The text below deals with one T cell receptor beta chain. The data were taken from a study of blood T cell repertoires in COVID-19. Study context: Collection of acute and convalescent COVID-19 samples took place in the United States, Italy and Spain. T cells, B-cell-depleted T cells, or PBMCs provided the cDNA or gDNA that served as material.

CDR1 is SQVTM, CDR2 ANQGSEA, per germline. The CDR3 has 15 amino acids. Trimming removed 0 bases from V and 1 base from J, with 12 bases in between. In the study's own analysis: Using reference gene primer amplification, nucleated cell counts were estimated. Libraries were prepared by immunoSEQ multiplex PCR; TCRdb keeps only in-frame clonotypes and omits some of them. D and trimming come from the DNA, and the V and J calls and clone size come from that table. The table records 50,000 to 65,000 clones, more than 90% of them present only once. What was sequenced was peripheral blood. V is TRBV29-1 and J is TRBJ2-5; maybe TRBD2 (7 bases). This TCR was recovered from a human donor in a cohort sampled during active COVID-19. The CDR3 DNA reads TGCAGCGTTGAAGACGGAGGGGGGGTCCAAGAGACCCAGTACTTC. Its translation is CSVEDGGGVQETQYF.